The source of this T cell receptor (beta chain) is a study of cytotoxic CD8 clonotypes in ibrutinib-treated CLL. Study-level points and caveats: Baseline clonality was higher than in age-matched healthy donors and moved in step with circulating CD8+ T-cell counts.

This table comes from immunoSEQ multiplex PCR, and its TCRdb copy is limited to in-frame clones, with some not included. Of about 130,000 clones listed, around 76% are singletons. The V gene's germline CDR1 is MNHEY and CDR2 SMNVEV (reference sequence). The CDR3 covers 12 residues. V lost 8 bases, J lost 2 bases, and 7 bases lay in between. Of note for this clone: Antigen: not known. The same CDR3 can be traced to other DNA sequences in this sample.

The genes are TRBV27 and TRBJ1-5; D is possibly TRBD1 (5 bases). This TCR was sampled from a human donor with chronic lymphocytic leukemia. Sequenced here: PBMCs, sampled after 24 months of ibrutinib treatment. The CDR3 nucleotides are TGTGCCAGCCGGGGCGGCAATCAGCCCCAGCATTTT. Translated: CASRGGNQPQHF.